This T cell receptor beta chain was sequenced during a study of cytomegalovirus exposure and HLA in healthy donors. Study-wide points: Most TCR sequences showed up rarely, but some public TCRs showed up in many donors.

It was with 60 Vbeta and 13 Jbeta primers that the PCR ran. Libraries were prepared by immunoSEQ multiplex PCR; TCRdb keeps only in-frame clonotypes and omits some of them. The sample shows 150,000 to 200,000 clones, 70% to 90% of them seen only once. Concerning this clone: The antigen remains unidentified.

Sequencing was done on a sample of PBMCs. This TCR came from a woman aged 18-30 years in good health and CMV-seronegative.

DNA of the CDR3: TGTGCCAGCAGCCCACCAATCGCGGGACCTGCCACAGATACGCAGTATTTT. It yields the protein CASSPPIAGPATDTQYF. The chain employs TRBV7-9 and TRBJ2-3, with a tentative D call TRBD2 (6 bases). V was cut by 5 bases and J by 2 bases, with 20 bases left in between. The CDR3 length is 17 residues. Germline loops: CDR1 SEHNR, CDR2 FQNEAQ (reference sequence).